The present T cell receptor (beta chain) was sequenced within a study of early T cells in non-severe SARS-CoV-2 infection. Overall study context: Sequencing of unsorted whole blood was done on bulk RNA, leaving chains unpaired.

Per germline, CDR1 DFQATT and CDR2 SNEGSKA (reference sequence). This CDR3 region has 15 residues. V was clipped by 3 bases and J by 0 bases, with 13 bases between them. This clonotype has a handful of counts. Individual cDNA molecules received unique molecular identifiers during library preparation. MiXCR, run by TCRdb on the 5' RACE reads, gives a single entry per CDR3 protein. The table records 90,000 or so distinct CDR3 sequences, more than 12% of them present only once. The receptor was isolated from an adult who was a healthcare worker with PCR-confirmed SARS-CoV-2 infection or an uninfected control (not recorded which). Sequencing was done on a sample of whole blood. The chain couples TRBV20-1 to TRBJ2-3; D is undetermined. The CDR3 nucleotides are TGCAGTGCTAGTCGGTACCCCGCTAGCACAGATACGCAGTATTTT. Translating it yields CSASRYPASTDTQYF.